This TCR beta chain was identified in a study of blood T cell repertoires in COVID-19. For the study at large: Material from acute and convalescent COVID-19 was sourced from the United States, Italy and Spain. The cDNA or gDNA used as material had been derived from T cells, B-cell-depleted T cells, or PBMCs.

Authors' methods: Using reference gene primer amplification, nucleated cell counts were estimated. The data were produced by immunoSEQ multiplex PCR, yet TCRdb's version contains in-frame clones alone and is incomplete. The DNA was the basis for D and trimming; V, J and clone size are from that table. The table lists more than 300,000 clones, 88% of them singletons. Trimming at V came to 1 base and at J to 7 bases, leaving 7 bases not matched to a gene. The CDR3 loop spans 16 amino acids. The V gene's germline CDR1 is GTSNPN and CDR2 SVGIG (reference sequence). Sample: peripheral blood. The gene calls are TRBV30 and TRBJ2-2, with 12 bases matching TRBD1. The origin of this receptor is a woman between 65 and 79 years old with COVID-19, enrolled during active disease. The CDR3 loop reads CAWSAGTGGLGGELFF. The CDR3 DNA is TGTGCCTGGAGTGCCGGGACAGGGGGCTTAGGCGGGGAGCTGTTTTTT.